This TCR beta chain was observed in a study of blood T cell repertoires in COVID-19. With 5 bases removed from V and 8 bases from J, the gap between germline ends came to 13 bases. Germline V lookup: CDR1 MNHEY, CDR2 SMNVEV (reference sequence). This CDR3 contains 14 residues. Assay: immunoSEQ multiplex PCR; the TCRdb copy retains only in-frame clones and omits some. The sample shows approximately 93,000 clones, under 80% of them seen only once. This TCR derives from a man aged 70-80 years with COVID-19, enrolled during active disease. Material for sequencing was peripheral blood. This chain connects TRBV27 to TRBJ1-6, with TRBD1 as a possible D gene (6 bases). This CDR3 is CASSTQGPHSPLHF. In DNA form, the CDR3 reads TGTGCCAGCAGTACACAGGGCCCGCATTCACCCCTCCACTTT.